This T cell receptor beta chain was recovered during a study of blood T cell repertoires in COVID-19. Some clones are missing from TCRdb's copy, which holds only in-frame ones; the method was immunoSEQ multiplex PCR. The data contain approximately 120,000 clones, 70% to 90% of them seen just once; the ten biggest clones take up around 16%. The V end lost 7 bases, the J end lost 3 bases, and 9 bases lay between the germline ends. The CDR3 extends over 12 amino acids. The germline V gene encodes CDR1 LNHDA and CDR2 SQIVND (reference sequence). The sample consisted of peripheral blood. The J gene is TRBJ1-2, the V gene TRBV19, with D unclear. The TCR comes from a woman aged 45-59 years who had recovered from COVID-19. CDR3 region: CASTPNYYGYTF. The CDR3 coding sequence is TGTGCCAGTACCCCCAACTACTATGGCTACACCTTC.